This T cell receptor beta chain was observed in a study of blood T cells in healthy people across ages. CDR1 and CDR2 (germline): LGHNA, YSLEER. Trimming stripped 1 base from V and 11 bases from J, with 14 bases between. The CDR3 is 13 residues long. The study's findings and limits: There were more naive CD4+ cells and higher diversity in long-lived donors than in aged donors. Unknown donor CMV status possibly confounded expanded clonotype changes.

This clonotype was seen just once. Its antigen is not known. It was with a sample-barcoded 5' primer and a J-beta primer mix that a second PCR of roughly 7 to 12 cycles was run. Through a template-switch adaptor with 12 random nucleotides, each cDNA molecule received a tag. TCRdb re-analysed the 5' RACE reads in MiXCR, keeping a single row per CDR3 protein. The sample records approximately 1.5 million distinct CDR3 sequences, around 35% being singletons. This sequence originates from a woman younger than 45 in good health. This chain joins TRBV4-3 and TRBJ2-5; D is uncertain. The sample consisted of blood. For the CDR3, the DNA is TGCGCCAGCAGCCAAGTGGTCGGTTGGTCACAGTACTTC. Its translation is CASSQVVGWSQYF.